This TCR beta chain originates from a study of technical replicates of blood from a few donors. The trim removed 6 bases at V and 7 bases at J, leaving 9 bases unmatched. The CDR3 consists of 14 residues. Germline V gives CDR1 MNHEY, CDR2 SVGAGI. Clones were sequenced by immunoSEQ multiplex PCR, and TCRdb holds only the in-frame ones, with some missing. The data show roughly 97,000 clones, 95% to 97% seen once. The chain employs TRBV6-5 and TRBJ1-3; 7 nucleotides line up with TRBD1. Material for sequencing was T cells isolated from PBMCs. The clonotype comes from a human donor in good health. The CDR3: CASSKQGYKNTIYF. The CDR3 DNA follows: TGTGCCAGCAGCAAACAGGGGTATAAGAACACCATATATTTT.